Listed below are T cell receptor beta chains from one sample, sequenced in a study of immune heterogeneity within non-small cell lung tumors. TCRdb ran MiXCR on the multiplex PCR reads and lists one entry per CDR3 protein. The sample holds about 1,900 distinct CDR3 sequences, just under 30% seen once. Input material: lung tumor tissue. These TCRs come from a woman aged 50 to 65 with non-small cell lung cancer. Both conserved end residues are part of each CDR3. A D gene is named only where the DNA matches it firmly. Some rows mark clone size as missing; the rest say once, few, many or name a class of expanded clone.

V gene	D gene	J gene	clone size	CDR3 DNA	CDR3 protein
TRBV6-1	TRBD1	TRBJ1-1	medium-sized	TGTGCCAGCAGAACCACAGGGGGCGGTGGGAACACTGAAGCTTTCTTT	CASRTTGGGGNTEAFF
TRBV5-1	NA	TRBJ2-7	few	TGCGCCAGCAGCTTGGCCGGGATCCCCTACGAGCAGTACTTC	CASSLAGIPYEQYF
TRBV5-8	NA	TRBJ2-4	NA	TGTGCCAGCAGCTTGGGGGGGTCGGGTAGGTCCCTCAAAAACATTCAGTACTTC	CASSLGGSGRSLKNIQYF
TRBV9	TRBD2	TRBJ2-3	few	TGTGCCAGCAGCGTAGGTGGGACTAGCGCGAATACGCAGTATTTT	CASSVGGTSANTQYF
TRBV3-1	NA	TRBJ2-5	NA	TGTGCCAGCAGCCAAGATGGTGCGGGGTGGAGAGAGACCCAGTACTTC	CASSQDGAGWRETQYF
TRBV7-9	NA	TRBJ2-7	large	TGTGCCAGCAGCTTCGTCGATGGGACAAGCTCCTACGAGCAGTACTTC	CASSFVDGTSSYEQYF
TRBV5-1	NA	TRBJ2-5	few	TGCGCCAGCAGCTTGCTAACAGAAGGACTCCAAGAGACCCAGTACTTC	CASSLLTEGLQETQYF
TRBV9	TRBD1	TRBJ2-1	few	TGTGCCAGCAGCGTAGTTTCAGGGGGCAATGAGCAGTTCTTC	CASSVVSGGNEQFF
TRBV28	TRBD2	TRBJ2-5	NA	TGTGCCAGCAGTTTGTGGGGGGGGGGTTCTAGCGGAGAGACCCAGTACTTC	CASSLWGGGSSGETQYF
TRBV28	NA	TRBJ1-2	large	TGTGCCAGCAGTTTATGGCGCGGCTATGGCTACACCTTC	CASSLWRGYGYTF
TRBV27	NA	TRBJ2-6	NA	TGTGCCAGCAGTTCGCTAGCTTTTGGGGCCAACGTCCTGACTTTC	CASSSLAFGANVLTF
TRBV10-1	NA	TRBJ2-3	NA	TGCGCCAGCAGTGAGTCAGTACGCCCAGATACGCAGTATTTT	CASSESVRPDTQYF
TRBV19	NA	TRBJ1-1	NA	TGTGCCAGTATGGGCAGCATGAACACTGAAGCTTTCTTT	CASMGSMNTEAFF
TRBV3-1	TRBD1	TRBJ1-5	few	TGTGCCAGCAGCCAAGGAGACAGGGGGCAGCCCCAGCATTTT	CASSQGDRGQPQHF
TRBV3-1	TRBD2	TRBJ2-7	NA	TGTGCCAGCAGCCAAAGTGGGAGGGCCCACGAGCAGTACTTC	CASSQSGRAHEQYF
TRBV5-1	TRBD1	TRBJ1-2	NA	TGCGCCAGCAGCTTGCACAGGGGGGGCGGCTACACCTTC	CASSLHRGGGYTF
TRBV3-1	NA	TRBJ2-2	medium-sized	TGTGCCAGCAGCCAAGGGTTGCGCGGGGAGCTGTTTTTT	CASSQGLRGELFF
TRBV7-9	TRBD1	TRBJ1-6	NA	TGTGCCAGCAGCAGCGCCCGGGACAGGGAGTATCAGGGGTATTCACCCCTCCACTTT	CASSSARDREYQGYSPLHF
TRBV28	NA	TRBJ1-4	NA	TGTGCCAGCAGTTCCCTCATAGGACTCACTGCAACTAATGAAAAACTGTTTTTT	CASSSLIGLTATNEKLFF
TRBV28	NA	TRBJ1-6	medium-sized	TGTGCCAGCAGTTTACCAGTGGACAACTCACCCCTCCACTTT	CASSLPVDNSPLHF
TRBV5-1	TRBD2	TRBJ2-3	NA	TGCGCCAGTCCCCTAGCGGGAGGGAGCACAGATACGCAGTATTTT	CASPLAGGSTDTQYF